Following are 2 T cell receptor beta chains from one sample sequenced in a study of T-cell memory formation after mild COVID-19. MiXCR was run by TCRdb on the 5' RACE reads, yielding one entry per CDR3 protein. The data contain 400,000 to 500,000 distinct CDR3 sequences, around 19% of them singletons. Sequencing was carried out using PBMCs or a T cell subset sorted from them (not recorded which). These receptors came from an adult woman who had mild COVID-19 (a few samples of this study predate the infection). Cell type and time point are not known.

J is TRBJ1-2 and V is TRBV20-1; D is undetermined. Germline CDR1 reads DFQATT; CDR2 reads SNEGSKA (reference sequence). The CDR3 has 14 amino acids. The CDR3 sequence is CSLRIGWTNYGYTF. CDR3 nucleotides: TGCAGCCTTAGAATCGGGTGGACTAACTATGGCTACACCTTC.

In this sample, this clonotype turned up a few times. The chain employs TRBV7-9 and TRBJ1-1, with D hard to call. V was pared by 5 bases and J by 0 bases, with 13 bases between. The CDR3 consists of 15 residues. CDR1 and CDR2 from the germline V gene are SEHNR and FQNEAQ (reference sequence). The CDR3 protein is CASSGWRDLNTEAFF. CDR3 coding DNA: TGTGCCAGCAGCGGATGGCGAGATTTGAACACTGAAGCTTTCTTT.